The rows below give T cell receptor beta chains drawn from one sample of a study of OX40 agonist ivuxolimab in advanced cancers. Measured with immunoSEQ multiplex PCR; TCRdb has only the in-frame clones, and not every one. The sample lists approximately 77,000 clones; more than 90% were seen once. The material sequenced was CD4+ or CD8+ T cells sorted from blood, taken in a trial of the OX40 agonist ivuxolimab. The receptor source for this set is an adult with an advanced solid tumor such as melanoma, head and neck, liver or kidney cancer. The CDR3 runs from the conserved cysteine through the conserved F or W. The D gene is left open where the match is weak. Only some rows state a clone size, as once, few, many or a class for expanded clones.

CDR3 DNA,CDR3 protein,clone size,J gene,V gene,D gene,CDR3 length
TGCGCCAGCAGCCAAGACGTCAGCTATGGCTACACCTTC,CASSQDVSYGYTF,-,TRBJ1-2,TRBV4-3,-,13
TGTGCCAGCAGCTTTCACGGGGCCTCGGGTGAGCAGTACTTC,CASSFHGASGEQYF,-,TRBJ2-7,TRBV7-3,-,14
TGCGCCAGCAGCCAAGATCGGGCGGGCAATCAGCCCCAGCATTTT,CASSQDRAGNQPQHF,-,TRBJ1-5,TRBV4-3,-,15
TGTGCCAGCAGCTTAGCAGGGTTAGTATCCTACGAGCAGTACTTC,CASSLAGLVSYEQYF,-,TRBJ2-7,TRBV11-2,-,15
TGTGCAAGTCGCTTAGGAGCTAGCGGACCCCCACAAGAGACCCAGTACTTC,CASRLGASGPPQETQYF,-,TRBJ2-5,TRBV12-2,-,17
TGTGCCAGCAGTGACTTAGGATTTCCTAGGGGAGACGAGCAGTACTTC,CASSDLGFPRGDEQYF,-,TRBJ2-7,TRBV6-4,-,16
TGTGCCAGCACCCCCTTACAGGCGCCTGGCTACACCTTC,CASTPLQAPGYTF,-,TRBJ1-2,TRBV5-6,-,13
TGCAGCGCCAAGACAGGATCTAGCACAGATACGCAGTATTTT,CSAKTGSSTDTQYF,-,TRBJ2-3,TRBV29-1,-,14
TGTGCCAGCAGCGGCCGGGACAGGGGTAATTCACCCCTCCACTTT,CASSGRDRGNSPLHF,-,TRBJ1-6,TRBV5-6,TRBD1,15
TGTGCCAGCAGCCCCGTTAGTCCAGCTGGAAACACCATATATTTT,CASSPVSPAGNTIYF,-,TRBJ1-3,TRBV7-9,-,15
TGTGCCAGCAGCTTAGTGACTAGCGGGAGCCACAATGAGCAGTTCTTC,CASSLVTSGSHNEQFF,-,TRBJ2-1,TRBV7-2,TRBD2,16
TGTGCCAGCAGTTACTCGAGCCCCGGACAGAATTACGAGCAGTACTTC,CASSYSSPGQNYEQYF,-,TRBJ2-7,TRBV6-6,-,16
TGCGCCAGCAGTCCGCAGGGAGGGATGGCTGAAGCTTTCTTT,CASSPQGGMAEAFF,-,TRBJ1-1,TRBV10-2,-,14
TGTGCCAGCAGTGACACTACCGGGACAGCAAGCGACGAGCAGTACTTC,CASSDTTGTASDEQYF,-,TRBJ2-7,TRBV6-4,TRBD1,16
TGCGCCAGCAGTGAGCTCCGACAGGGGACGAGGGAGCAGTACTTC,CASSELRQGTREQYF,-,TRBJ2-7,TRBV10-1,TRBD1,15
TGTGCCAGCAGTTTCGGACGTAGGTCGGTCACCGGGGAGCTGTTTTTT,CASSFGRRSVTGELFF,-,TRBJ2-2,TRBV27,-,16
TGTGCCAGCAGCCCCGGGACAGCAAATAATTCACCCCTCCACTTT,CASSPGTANNSPLHF,-,TRBJ1-6,TRBV7-9,TRBD1,15
TGTGCCAGCAGCGTTAGCGGGAGTTCGGATACGCAGTATTTT,CASSVSGSSDTQYF,once,TRBJ2-3,TRBV9,TRBD2,14
TGTGCCAGCAGCTTGACAGGAAACACCATATATTTT,CASSLTGNTIYF,-,TRBJ1-3,TRBV5-6,-,12
TGTGCCAGCAGCGTAGAACAGGGGCGTTACAATGAGCAGTTCTTC,CASSVEQGRYNEQFF,-,TRBJ2-1,TRBV9,TRBD1,15
TGTGCCAGCTCAGGAAAGGGGTCGGAGACCCAGTACTTC,CASSGKGSETQYF,-,TRBJ2-5,TRBV18,-,13
TGTGCCAGCAGTTACTTCAGGGCTCCCGGGGAGCTGTTTTTT,CASSYFRAPGELFF,-,TRBJ2-2,TRBV6-5,-,14
TGTGCCAGCCGAAACCCTATTGGGGGCACCGTTGAAAAACTGTTTTTT,CASRNPIGGTVEKLFF,-,TRBJ1-4,TRBV21-1,-,16
TGTGCCAGCAGTTCCCCCGGACAGCTCAACACTGAAGCTTTCTTT,CASSSPGQLNTEAFF,-,TRBJ1-1,TRBV6-6,-,15
TGCGCCAGCAGCCTGAGTTACTCTGGAAACACCATATATTTT,CASSLSYSGNTIYF,-,TRBJ1-3,TRBV4-1,-,14
TGTGCCAGCAAAGAGGGGGGGGGCACAGATACGCAGTATTTT,CASKEGGGTDTQYF,-,TRBJ2-3,TRBV28,-,14
TGTGCCAGCAGCTTAAGCAGGGGAAATGAGCAGTTCTTC,CASSLSRGNEQFF,-,TRBJ2-1,TRBV7-3,-,13
TGTGCCAGCACCGGGAACTATGGCTACACCTTC,CASTGNYGYTF,-,TRBJ1-2,TRBV28,-,11
TGTGCCAGCAGTTACTCGAGTCAAAACTATGGCTACACCTTC,CASSYSSQNYGYTF,once,TRBJ1-2,TRBV6-5,-,14
TGTGCCAGCAGCTGGACCGCGGGAGTTCGGGGCGAGCAGTACTTC,CASSWTAGVRGEQYF,-,TRBJ2-7,TRBV11-1,TRBD2,15
TGTGCCAGCAGCAGCATCGGCAGTACCCTCTATGGCTACACCTTC,CASSSIGSTLYGYTF,once,TRBJ1-2,TRBV28,-,15
TGTGCCTGGAGTCGCTTAGTAGGGTACGAGCAGTACTTC,CAWSRLVGYEQYF,once,TRBJ2-7,TRBV30,-,13
TGTGCCAGCCGGCGTGGTCTCAGATCATCAGATACGCAGTATTTT,CASRRGLRSSDTQYF,-,TRBJ2-3,TRBV28,-,15
TGTGCCAGCAGACTAGGTCTCACAGATACGCAGTATTTT,CASRLGLTDTQYF,-,TRBJ2-3,TRBV6-5,-,13
TGTGCCAGCAGCTTGGGACCTAGATACGAGCAGTACTTC,CASSLGPRYEQYF,-,TRBJ2-7,TRBV7-9,-,13
TGTGCCAGCAGTTACGTCAGCAGCCGTTCCTACGAGCAGTACTTC,CASSYVSSRSYEQYF,-,TRBJ2-7,TRBV6-5,-,15
TGTGCCAGCAGCTTGGATACAAACCAGCATTTT,CASSLDTNQHF,-,TRBJ1-5,TRBV5-8,-,11
TGTGCCAGCAGTGAATCGGAAAACAGGGGTAGCACAGATACGCAGTATTTT,CASSESENRGSTDTQYF,-,TRBJ2-3,TRBV25-1,TRBD1,17
TGCAGCGCGGGAGGGGGTGGCAATCAGCCCCAGCATTTT,CSAGGGGNQPQHF,-,TRBJ1-5,TRBV29-1,-,13
TGCGCCAGCAGCCAAGATAGAGTTTGGACTAGTGGTGATGAGCAGTTCTTC,CASSQDRVWTSGDEQFF,-,TRBJ2-1,TRBV4-1,TRBD2,17